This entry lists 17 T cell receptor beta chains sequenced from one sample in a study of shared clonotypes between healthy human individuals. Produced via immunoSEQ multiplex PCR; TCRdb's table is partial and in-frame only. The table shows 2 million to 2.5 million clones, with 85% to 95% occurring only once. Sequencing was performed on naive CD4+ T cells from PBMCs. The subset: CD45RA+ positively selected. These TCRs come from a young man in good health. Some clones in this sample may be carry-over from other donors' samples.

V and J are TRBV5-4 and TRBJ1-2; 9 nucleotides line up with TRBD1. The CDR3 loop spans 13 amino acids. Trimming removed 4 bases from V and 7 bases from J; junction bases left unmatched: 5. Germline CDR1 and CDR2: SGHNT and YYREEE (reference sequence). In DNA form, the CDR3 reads TGTGCCAGCAGCCTGGACAGGGGATTTGGCTACACCTTC. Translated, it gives CASSLDRGFGYTF.

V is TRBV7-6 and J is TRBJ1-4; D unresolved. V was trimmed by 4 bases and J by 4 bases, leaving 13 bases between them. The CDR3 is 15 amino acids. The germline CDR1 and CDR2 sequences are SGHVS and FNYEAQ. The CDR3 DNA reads TGTGCCAGCAGCTCGAGGGCCGTTTTTAATGAAAAACTGTTTTTT. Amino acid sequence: CASSSRAVFNEKLFF.

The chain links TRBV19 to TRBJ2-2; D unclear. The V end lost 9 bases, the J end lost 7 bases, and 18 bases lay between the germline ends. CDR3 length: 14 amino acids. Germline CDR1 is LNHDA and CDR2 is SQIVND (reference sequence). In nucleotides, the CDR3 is TGTGCCAGCACAACCCGTCTGTTGGGCGGGGAGCTGTTTTTT. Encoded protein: CASTTRLLGGELFF.

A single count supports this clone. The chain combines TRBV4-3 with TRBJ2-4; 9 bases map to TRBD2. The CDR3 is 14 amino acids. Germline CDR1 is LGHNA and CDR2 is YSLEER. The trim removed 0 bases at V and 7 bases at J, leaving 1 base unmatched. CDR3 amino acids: CASSQDAGGNIQYF. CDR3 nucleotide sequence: TGCGCCAGCAGCCAAGATGCGGGGGGGAACATTCAGTACTTC.

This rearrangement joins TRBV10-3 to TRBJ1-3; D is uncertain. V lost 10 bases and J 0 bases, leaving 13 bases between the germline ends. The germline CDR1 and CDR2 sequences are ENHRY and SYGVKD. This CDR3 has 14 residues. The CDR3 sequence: CATRDTISGNTIYF. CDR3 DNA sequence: TGTGCCACGCGCGACACAATCTCTGGAAACACCATATATTTT.

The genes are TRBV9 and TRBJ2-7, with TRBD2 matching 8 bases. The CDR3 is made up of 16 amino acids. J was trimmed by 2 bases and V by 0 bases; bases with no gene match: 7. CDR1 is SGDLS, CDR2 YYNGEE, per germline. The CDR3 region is CASSVGAGVLTYEQYF. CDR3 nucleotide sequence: TGTGCCAGCAGCGTAGGAGCGGGAGTGCTTACCTACGAGCAGTACTTC.

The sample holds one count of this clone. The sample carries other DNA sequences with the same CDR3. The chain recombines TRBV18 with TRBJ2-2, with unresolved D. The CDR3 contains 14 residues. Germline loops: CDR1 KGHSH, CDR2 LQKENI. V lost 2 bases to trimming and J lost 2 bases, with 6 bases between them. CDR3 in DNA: TGTGCCAGCTCACCAGGGTTAAACACCGGGGAGCTGTTTTTT. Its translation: CASSPGLNTGELFF.

The CDR3 loop is CASSGQATSQPQHF. The CDR3 DNA follows: TGTGCCAGTAGTGGACAGGCGACATCTCAGCCCCAGCATTTT. J is TRBJ1-5 and V is TRBV19; 7 bases agree with TRBD1. CDR3 length: 14 amino acids. Germline V gene lookup returns CDR1 LNHDA and CDR2 SQIVND (reference sequence). After removal of 5 bases from V and 6 bases from J, the junction contained 7 bases not matched to a gene.

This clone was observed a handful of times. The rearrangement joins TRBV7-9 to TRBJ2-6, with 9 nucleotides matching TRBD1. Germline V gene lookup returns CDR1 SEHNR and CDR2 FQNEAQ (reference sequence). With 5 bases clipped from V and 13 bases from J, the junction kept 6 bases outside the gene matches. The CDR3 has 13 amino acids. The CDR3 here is CASSLGQGQVLTF. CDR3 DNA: TGTGCCAGCAGCCTGGGACAGGGCCAGGTCCTGACTTTC.

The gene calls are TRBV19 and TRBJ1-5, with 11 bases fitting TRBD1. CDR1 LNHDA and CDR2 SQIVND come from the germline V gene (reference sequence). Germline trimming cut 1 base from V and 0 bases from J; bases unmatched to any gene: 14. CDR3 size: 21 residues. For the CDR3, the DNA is TGTGCCAGTAGTATAGTCCCGGACAGGGGGCAGTCAGAAGGTAGCAATCAGCCCCAGCATTTT. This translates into CASSIVPDRGQSEGSNQPQHF.

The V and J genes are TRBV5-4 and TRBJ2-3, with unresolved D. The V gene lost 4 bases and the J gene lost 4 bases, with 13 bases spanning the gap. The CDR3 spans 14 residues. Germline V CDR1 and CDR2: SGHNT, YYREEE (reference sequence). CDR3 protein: CASSPYPRADTQYF. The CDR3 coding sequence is TGTGCCAGCAGCCCTTATCCACGGGCAGATACGCAGTATTTT.

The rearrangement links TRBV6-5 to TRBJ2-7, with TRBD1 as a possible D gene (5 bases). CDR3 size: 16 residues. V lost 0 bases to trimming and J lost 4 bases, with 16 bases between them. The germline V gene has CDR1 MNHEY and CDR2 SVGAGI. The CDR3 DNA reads TGTGCCAGCAGTTACTCGACGGTGGCAGCAGGGTACGAGCAGTACTTC. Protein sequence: CASSYSTVAAGYEQYF.

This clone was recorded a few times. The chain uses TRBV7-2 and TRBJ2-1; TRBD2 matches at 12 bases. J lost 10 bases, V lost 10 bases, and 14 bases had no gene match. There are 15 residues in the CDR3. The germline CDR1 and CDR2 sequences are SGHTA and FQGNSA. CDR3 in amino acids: CATDPGTSGRGEQFF. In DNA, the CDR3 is TGTGCCACCGACCCCGGGACTAGCGGGCGGGGGGAGCAGTTCTTC.

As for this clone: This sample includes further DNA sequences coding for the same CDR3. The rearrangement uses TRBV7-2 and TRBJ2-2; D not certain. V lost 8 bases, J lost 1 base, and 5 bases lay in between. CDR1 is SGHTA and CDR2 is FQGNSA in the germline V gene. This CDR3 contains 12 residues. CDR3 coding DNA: TGTGCCAGCGGTGAGAACACCGGGGAGCTGTTTTTT. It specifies CASGENTGELFF.

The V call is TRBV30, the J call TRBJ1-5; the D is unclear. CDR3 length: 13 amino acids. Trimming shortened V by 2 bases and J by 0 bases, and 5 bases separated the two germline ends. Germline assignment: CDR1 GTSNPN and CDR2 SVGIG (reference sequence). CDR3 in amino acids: CAWSMVSNQPQHF. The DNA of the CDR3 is TGTGCCTGGAGTATGGTTAGCAATCAGCCCCAGCATTTT.

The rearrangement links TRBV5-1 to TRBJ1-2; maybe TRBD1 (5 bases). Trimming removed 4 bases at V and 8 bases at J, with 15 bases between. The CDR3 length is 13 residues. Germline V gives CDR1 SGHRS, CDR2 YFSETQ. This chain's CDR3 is CASSTSDSAGYTF. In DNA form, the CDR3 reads TGCGCCAGCAGCACATCCGACAGTGCGGGCTACACCTTC.

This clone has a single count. DNA of the CDR3: TGCGCCAGCAGCTTTGGGGTTGGCAGTCAAGAGACCCAGTACTTC. Encoded protein: CASSFGVGSQETQYF. The V gene is TRBV5-1, the J gene TRBJ2-5; the D is unclear. Per germline, CDR1 SGHRS and CDR2 YFSETQ. Trimming left V 2 bases short and J 2 bases short, with 13 bases between. The CDR3 sequence is 15 residues long.